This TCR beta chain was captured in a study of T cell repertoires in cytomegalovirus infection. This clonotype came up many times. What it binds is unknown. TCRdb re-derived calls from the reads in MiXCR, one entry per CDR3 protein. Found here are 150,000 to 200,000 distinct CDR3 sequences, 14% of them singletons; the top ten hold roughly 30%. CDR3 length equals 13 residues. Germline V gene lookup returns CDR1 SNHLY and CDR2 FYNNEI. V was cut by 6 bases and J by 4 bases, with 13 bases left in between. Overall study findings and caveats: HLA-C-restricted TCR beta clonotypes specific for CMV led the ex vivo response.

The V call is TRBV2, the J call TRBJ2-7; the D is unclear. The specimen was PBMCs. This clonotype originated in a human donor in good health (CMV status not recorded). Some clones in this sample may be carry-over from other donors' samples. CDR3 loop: CASRSLVGYEQYF. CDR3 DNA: TGTGCCAGCAGATCTCTAGTAGGTTACGAGCAGTACTTC.